These T cell receptor beta chains were read from a single sample in a study of T cells in narcolepsy. Libraries were prepared by immunoSEQ multiplex PCR; TCRdb keeps only in-frame clonotypes and omits some of them. The sample lists about 25,000 clones; about 86% were seen once. The specimen sequenced was CD45RA- memory CD4+ T cells from PBMCs. These TCRs come from a human donor with narcolepsy. Each CDR3 is given with its conserved first and last residue. The D gene is left open where the match is weak. Expanded clones are given a class, and other clones once, few, many or no size at all.

J,size,D,V,CDR3,DNA
TRBJ1-1,.,.,TRBV6-6,CASSPRWGNTEAFF,TGTGCCAGCAGTCCTAGATGGGGCAACACTGAAGCTTTCTTT
TRBJ1-1,.,.,TRBV25-1,CASSVEGTEAFF,TGTGCCAGCAGTGTAGAGGGCACTGAAGCTTTCTTT
TRBJ1-2,.,.,TRBV18,CASSPGGLGVYGYTF,TGTGCCAGCTCACCCGGGGGTCTCGGGGTCTATGGCTACACCTTC
TRBJ2-1,.,TRBD2,TRBV5-8,CASSFSWTSSYNEQFF,TGTGCCAGCAGCTTTTCCTGGACTAGCTCCTACAATGAGCAGTTCTTC
TRBJ2-7,.,.,TRBV7-2,CASSLDRWEQYF,TGTGCCAGCAGCTTAGATAGGTGGGAGCAGTACTTC
TRBJ1-2,.,.,TRBV21-1,CASSIDRGLHYGYTF,TGTGCCAGCAGCATAGACAGGGGGTTGCACTATGGCTACACCTTC
TRBJ1-5,.,.,TRBV6-1,CASSAGRQVNQPQHF,TGTGCCAGCAGTGCAGGCCGGCAGGTGAATCAGCCCCAGCATTTT
TRBJ1-4,.,.,TRBV28,CASFNEKLFF,TGTGCCAGCTTTAATGAAAAACTGTTTTTT
TRBJ1-4,.,.,TRBV4-1,CASSQDIVGNEKLFF,TGCGCCAGCAGCCAAGATATAGTCGGGAATGAAAAACTGTTTTTT
TRBJ1-6,.,.,TRBV15,CATSRDKGSNSPLHF,TGTGCCACCAGCAGAGATAAGGGGAGTAATTCACCCCTCCACTTT
TRBJ2-1,once,TRBD2,TRBV9,CASSVGSGRVYNEQFF,TGTGCCAGCAGCGTAGGGTCAGGGAGGGTCTACAATGAGCAGTTCTTC
TRBJ2-4,.,TRBD2,TRBV5-1,CASSFGLAGVIAKNIQYF,TGCGCCAGCAGCTTTGGACTAGCGGGGGTAATAGCCAAAAACATTCAGTACTTC
TRBJ1-1,.,.,TRBV6-1,CASSGSGSFTEAFF,TGTGCCAGCAGTGGATCCGGTTCCTTCACTGAAGCTTTCTTT
TRBJ2-4,.,.,TRBV5-6,CASSLEGVRNIQYF,TGTGCCAGCAGCTTGGAGGGAGTAAGGAACATTCAGTACTTC
TRBJ1-2,.,.,TRBV5-6,CASSLGQPYGYTF,TGTGCCAGCAGCTTAGGACAGCCCTATGGCTACACCTTC
TRBJ1-1,.,.,TRBV29-1,CSVGYGGVRTEAFF,TGCAGCGTCGGATACGGGGGAGTCAGAACTGAAGCTTTCTTT
TRBJ1-2,.,.,TRBV19,CASSTRGRYGYTF,TGTGCCAGTAGTACCCGGGGACGCTATGGCTACACCTTC
TRBJ1-2,.,TRBD1,TRBV14,CASSLRRTGTRGYTF,TGTGCCAGCAGCCTGAGACGGACAGGAACGCGTGGCTACACCTTC
TRBJ2-7,.,.,TRBV7-2,CASSLHRGSYEQYF,TGTGCCAGCAGCTTACACAGAGGATCCTACGAGCAGTACTTC
TRBJ2-1,.,.,TRBV19,CASREVTGEQFF,TGTGCCAGTAGGGAGGTCACAGGTGAGCAGTTCTTC
TRBJ1-3,.,.,TRBV6-6,CASSHTGSSGNTIYF,TGTGCCAGCAGCCACACGGGTAGCTCTGGAAACACCATATATTTT
TRBJ1-4,.,TRBD1,TRBV6-1,CASSEVSHRGKLFF,TGTGCCAGCAGTGAAGTCTCTCACAGGGGAAAACTGTTTTTT
TRBJ2-7,.,.,TRBV5-1,CASSPVLASSYEQYF,TGCGCCAGCAGCCCGGTTCTAGCAAGCTCCTACGAGCAGTACTTC
TRBJ2-5,.,.,TRBV28,CASRKIDRTQETQYF,TGTGCCAGCAGGAAGATAGACAGGACTCAAGAGACCCAGTACTTC
TRBJ2-2,.,.,TRBV18,CASSPQGVNTGELFF,TGTGCCAGCTCACCACAGGGGGTTAACACCGGGGAGCTGTTTTTT
TRBJ1-4,.,.,TRBV2,CASSGELEKLFF,TGTGCCAGCAGTGGTGAGCTGGAAAAACTGTTTTTT
TRBJ2-2,once,TRBD2,TRBV7-6,CASSLDLAVGELFF,TGTGCCAGCAGCTTAGATCTAGCGGTTGGGGAGCTGTTTTTT
TRBJ2-7,.,.,TRBV28,CASTLAGTEVREQYF,TGTGCCAGCACCTTAGCCGGGACGGAAGTACGGGAGCAGTACTTC
TRBJ1-4,.,.,TRBV27,CASSLTAFATNEKLFF,TGTGCCAGCAGTTTAACAGCCTTCGCAACTAATGAAAAACTGTTTTTT
TRBJ2-3,.,TRBD2,TRBV19,CASSIDPRGGSGRFDTQYF,TGTGCCAGTAGTATAGATCCCCGAGGAGGTAGCGGGAGATTCGATACGCAGTATTTT
TRBJ1-1,.,.,TRBV19,CASSARVLGNTEAFF,TGTGCCAGTAGTGCCAGGGTGCTAGGGAACACTGAAGCTTTCTTT
TRBJ2-3,.,.,TRBV4-3,CASSQDWDGLLNTQYF,TGCGCCAGCAGCCAAGATTGGGACGGGTTACTTAATACGCAGTATTTT
TRBJ1-4,few,.,TRBV19,CASSIASRLEKLFF,TGTGCCAGTAGTATTGCATCTCGGTTGGAAAAACTGTTTTTT